Described below is a single T cell receptor beta chain sequence and its context. Its antigen is still unknown. This sample is drawn from a study of T cell responses to AZD1222 COVID-19 vaccine. Findings of the study overall: No repertoire was sampled before or during the peak T cell response, only after it. The donors showed a predominance of white British ancestry and of females, with possible underestimation of clonal diversity. Just a handful of people given AZD1222 tested seropositive at baseline. Spike-specific TCRs gained breadth and depth after people received two AZD1222 doses.

TCRdb's table, derived via immunoSEQ multiplex PCR, lists solely in-frame clones and lacks some. The table lists approximately 150,000 clones, around 90% of them singletons, with approximately 1.8% in the top ten. Sequencing used peripheral blood, obtained 28 days after the second AZD1222 dose. The sequence was obtained from an adult who received the AZD1222 COVID-19 vaccine.

The CDR3 DNA reads as TGTGCCAGCATAACTAGCGGGAGTATTAACGAGCAGTACTTC. Its protein is CASITSGSINEQYF. This chain uses TRBV28 with TRBJ2-7, with TRBD2 identical over 11 bases. Trimming took 7 bases from V and 5 from J; bases not matched to a gene: 7. CDR1 is MDHEN, CDR2 SYDVKM, per germline. The CDR3 length is 14 residues.